This paragraph reports one T cell receptor (beta chain). What it binds is not known. Both 60 Vbeta primers and 13 Jbeta primers went into the PCR. Libraries were prepared by immunoSEQ multiplex PCR; TCRdb keeps only in-frame clonotypes and omits some of them. The sample holds a few hundred thousand clones, 72% seen once. The data derive from a study of cytomegalovirus exposure and HLA in healthy donors. Whole-study results and caveats: Cytomegalovirus association was listed for 170 or so TCR beta chains.

This CDR3 region has 15 residues. The sequenced sample was PBMCs. The receptor was isolated from a female donor in good health and CMV-seronegative. V is TRBV21-1 and J is TRBJ2-7; TRBD2 is the table's D call, not checked against the DNA. TRBV21-1 is annotated as a pseudogene. The CDR3 region is CASVSGRRAIYEQYF. CDR3 nucleotide sequence: TGTGCCAGCGTCTCAGGGAGGAGGGCCATTTACGAGCAGTACTTC.